Listed below are T cell receptor beta chains from one sample, sequenced in a study of long-term antiretroviral therapy in people with HIV. Sequenced by immunoSEQ multiplex PCR; TCRdb stores in-frame clones only, minus some. The sample has fewer than 45,000 clones, 90% to 95% seen once. The specimen comprised unsorted PBMCs, sampled 3.7 years after starting antiretroviral therapy. The receptors stem from a woman in her 50s with HIV. CDR3s include the opening cysteine and the closing phenylalanine or tryptophan. Clone sizes are given selectively: once, few, many, or a class where the clone is expanded.

-,TRBV5-1,TRBJ2-1,CASSPGTASNEQFF
-,TRBV4-1,TRBJ1-2,CASSQEFGRNYGYTF
-,TRBV9,TRBJ1-1,CASSSQGREAFF
-,TRBV6-1,TRBJ2-2,CASRSQTRSNGELFF
-,TRBV27,TRBJ1-2,CASSLRDPPGVYGYTF
-,TRBV19,TRBJ2-7,CASSSDGSYEQYF
-,TRBV6-5,TRBJ2-1,CASRGVLYNEQFF
once,TRBV7-6,TRBJ2-3,CASSPATDTQYF
-,TRBV18,TRBJ1-2,CASSAGQYYGYTF
-,TRBV5-6,TRBJ1-1,CASSLVLRQAMNTEAFF
-,TRBV9,TRBJ2-1,CASSPPAGGPSSYNEQFF
-,TRBV29-1,TRBJ2-5,CSVVSELAEETQYF
-,TRBV29-1,TRBJ1-1,CSVEEPLHVNTEAFF
once,TRBV30,TRBJ1-2,CAWNQVLHGYTF
-,TRBV19,TRBJ2-3,CASSLLTGVDTQYF
-,TRBV7-9,TRBJ2-1,CASDLQDRPYNEQFF
-,TRBV7-2,TRBJ2-1,CASYPEGGTYNEQFF
-,TRBV5-1,TRBJ2-6,CASSIETKILPSGANVLTF
-,TRBV9,TRBJ2-2,CASSPRTNTGELFF
-,TRBV7-8,TRBJ1-2,CASTSFAGGLYGYTF
-,TRBV6-5,TRBJ2-1,CASSLDSNSYNEQFF
-,TRBV7-8,TRBJ1-1,CASSSRAGELTEAFF
-,TRBV5-4,TRBJ1-5,CASSQGGAGGFQPQHF
-,TRBV2,TRBJ1-1,CASTNQGLNTEAFF
-,TRBV29-1,TRBJ1-1,CSVEDSTLRQGMNTEAFF
few,TRBV5-6,TRBJ2-5,CASSFQETQYF